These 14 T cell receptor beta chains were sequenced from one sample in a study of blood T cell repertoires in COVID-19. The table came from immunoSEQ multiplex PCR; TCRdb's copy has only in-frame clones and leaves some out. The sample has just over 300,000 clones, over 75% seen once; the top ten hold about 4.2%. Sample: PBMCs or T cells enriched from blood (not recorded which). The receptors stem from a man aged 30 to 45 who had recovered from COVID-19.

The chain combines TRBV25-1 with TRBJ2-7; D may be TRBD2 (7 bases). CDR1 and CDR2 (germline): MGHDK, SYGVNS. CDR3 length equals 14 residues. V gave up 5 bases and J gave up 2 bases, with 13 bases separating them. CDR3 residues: CASSPAGATYEQYF. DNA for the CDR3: TGTGCCAGCAGTCCTGCGGGGGCCACCTACGAGCAGTACTTC.

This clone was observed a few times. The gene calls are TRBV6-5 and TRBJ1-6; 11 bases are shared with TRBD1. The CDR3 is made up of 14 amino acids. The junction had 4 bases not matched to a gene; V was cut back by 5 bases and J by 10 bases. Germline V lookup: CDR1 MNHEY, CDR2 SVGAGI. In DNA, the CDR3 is TGTGCCAGCAGTCGGACAGGGGGCGTATCACCCCTCCACTTT. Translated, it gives CASSRTGGVSPLHF.

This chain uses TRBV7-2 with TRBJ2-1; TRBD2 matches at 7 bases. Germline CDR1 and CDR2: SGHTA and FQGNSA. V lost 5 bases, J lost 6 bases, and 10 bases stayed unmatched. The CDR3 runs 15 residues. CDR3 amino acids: CASSPRTRGGNEQFF. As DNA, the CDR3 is TGTGCCAGCAGCCCCAGGACTCGCGGGGGCAATGAGCAGTTCTTC.

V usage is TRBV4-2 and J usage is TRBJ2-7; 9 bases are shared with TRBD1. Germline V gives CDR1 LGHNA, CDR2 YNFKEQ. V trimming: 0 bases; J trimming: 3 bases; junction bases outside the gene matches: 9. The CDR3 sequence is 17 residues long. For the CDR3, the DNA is TGTGCCAGCAGCCAAGAGGGACCGGGACAGGGAATCTACGAGCAGTACTTC. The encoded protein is CASSQEGPGQGIYEQYF.

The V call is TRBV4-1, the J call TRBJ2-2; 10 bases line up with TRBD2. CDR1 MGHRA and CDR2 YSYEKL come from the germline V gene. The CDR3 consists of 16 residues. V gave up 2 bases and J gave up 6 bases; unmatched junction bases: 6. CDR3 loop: CASSQLGLARAGELFF. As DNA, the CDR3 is TGCGCCAGCAGCCAACTGGGACTAGCGAGAGCCGGGGAGCTGTTTTTT.

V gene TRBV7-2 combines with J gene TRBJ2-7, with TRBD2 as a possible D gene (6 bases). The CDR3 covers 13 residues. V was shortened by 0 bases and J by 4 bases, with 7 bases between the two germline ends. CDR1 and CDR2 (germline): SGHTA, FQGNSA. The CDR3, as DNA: TGTGCCAGCAGCTTAGCTGGAGGGTACGAGCAGTACTTC. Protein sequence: CASSLAGGYEQYF.

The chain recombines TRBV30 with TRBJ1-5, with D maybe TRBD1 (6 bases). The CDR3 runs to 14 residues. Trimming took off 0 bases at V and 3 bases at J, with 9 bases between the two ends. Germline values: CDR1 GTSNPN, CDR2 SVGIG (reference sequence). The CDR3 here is CAWSVGGVNQPQHF. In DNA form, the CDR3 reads TGTGCCTGGAGTGTAGGGGGGGTCAATCAGCCCCAGCATTTT. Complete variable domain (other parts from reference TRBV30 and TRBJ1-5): SQTIHQWPATLVQPVGSPLSLECTVEGTSNPNLYWYRQAAGRGLQLLFYSVGIGQISSEVPQNLSASRPQDRQFILSSKKLLLSDSGFYLCAWSVGGVNQPQHFGDGTRLSIL.

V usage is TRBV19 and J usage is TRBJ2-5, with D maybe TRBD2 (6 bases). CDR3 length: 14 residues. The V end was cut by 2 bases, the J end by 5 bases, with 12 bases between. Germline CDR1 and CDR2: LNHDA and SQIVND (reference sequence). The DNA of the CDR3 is TGTGCCAGTAGTATAAGGGGAGGACGGGAGACCCAGTACTTC. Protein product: CASSIRGGRETQYF.

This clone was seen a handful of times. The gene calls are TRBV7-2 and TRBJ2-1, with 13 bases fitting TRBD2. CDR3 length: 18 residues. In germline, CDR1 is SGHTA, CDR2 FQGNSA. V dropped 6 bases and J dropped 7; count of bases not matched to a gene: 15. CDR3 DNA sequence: TGTGCCAGCAGACGTACTAGCGGGAGGGCCGGAGGTAATAATGAGCAGTTCTTC. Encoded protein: CASRRTSGRAGGNNEQFF.

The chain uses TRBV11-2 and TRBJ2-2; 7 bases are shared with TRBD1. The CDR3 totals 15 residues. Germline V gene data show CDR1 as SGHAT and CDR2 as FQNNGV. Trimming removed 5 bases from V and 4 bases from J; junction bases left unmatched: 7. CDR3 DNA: TGTGCCAGCAGCCGACCGGGACAGATCACCGGGGAGCTGTTTTTT. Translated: CASSRPGQITGELFF.

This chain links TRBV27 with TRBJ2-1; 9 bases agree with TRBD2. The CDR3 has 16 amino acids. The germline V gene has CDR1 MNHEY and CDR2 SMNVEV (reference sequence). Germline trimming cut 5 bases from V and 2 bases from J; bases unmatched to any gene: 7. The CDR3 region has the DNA TGTGCCAGCAGTCCCCGATGGACTAGCGCCTACAATGAGCAGTTCTTC. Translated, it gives CASSPRWTSAYNEQFF.

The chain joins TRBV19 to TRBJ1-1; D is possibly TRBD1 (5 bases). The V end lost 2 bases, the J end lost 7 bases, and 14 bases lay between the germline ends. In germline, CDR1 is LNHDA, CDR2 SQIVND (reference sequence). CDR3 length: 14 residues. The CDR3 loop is CASSITGGEVEAFF. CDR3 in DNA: TGTGCCAGTAGTATAACCGGGGGGGAAGTTGAAGCTTTCTTT.

CDR3 residues: CASSERRTASYEQYF. The CDR3 DNA reads TGCGCCAGCAGTGAGCGGAGGACAGCCTCCTACGAGCAGTACTTC. V usage is TRBV10-1 and J usage is TRBJ2-7; D is perhaps TRBD1 (6 bases). CDR3 length: 15 residues. The V end lost 2 bases, the J end lost 0 bases, and 11 bases lay between the germline ends. The germline V gene encodes CDR1 WNHNN and CDR2 SYGVQD (reference sequence).

The CDR3 reads CASSADRAGGSTDTQYF. The CDR3 DNA is TGTGCCAGCAGCGCCGACCGGGCGGGGGGCTCCACAGATACGCAGTATTTT. The V and J genes are TRBV7-8 and TRBJ2-3; 8 nucleotides agree with TRBD2. Germline assignment: CDR1 SGHVS and CDR2 FQNEAQ. This CDR3 comprises 17 residues. Trimming removed 5 bases from V and 2 bases from J; junction bases left unmatched: 12.